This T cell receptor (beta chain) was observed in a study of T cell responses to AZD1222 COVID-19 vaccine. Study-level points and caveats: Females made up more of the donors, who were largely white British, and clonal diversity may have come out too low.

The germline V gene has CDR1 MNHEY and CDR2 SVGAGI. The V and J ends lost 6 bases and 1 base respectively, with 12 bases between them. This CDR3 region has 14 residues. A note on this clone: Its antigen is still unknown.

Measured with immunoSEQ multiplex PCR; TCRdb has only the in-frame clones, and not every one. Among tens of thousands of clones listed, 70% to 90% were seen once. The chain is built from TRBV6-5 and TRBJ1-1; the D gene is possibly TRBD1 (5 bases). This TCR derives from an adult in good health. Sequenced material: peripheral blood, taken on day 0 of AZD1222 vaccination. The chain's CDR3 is CASRTVGENTEAFF. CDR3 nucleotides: TGTGCCAGCAGGACGGTAGGGGAGAACACTGAAGCTTTCTTT.